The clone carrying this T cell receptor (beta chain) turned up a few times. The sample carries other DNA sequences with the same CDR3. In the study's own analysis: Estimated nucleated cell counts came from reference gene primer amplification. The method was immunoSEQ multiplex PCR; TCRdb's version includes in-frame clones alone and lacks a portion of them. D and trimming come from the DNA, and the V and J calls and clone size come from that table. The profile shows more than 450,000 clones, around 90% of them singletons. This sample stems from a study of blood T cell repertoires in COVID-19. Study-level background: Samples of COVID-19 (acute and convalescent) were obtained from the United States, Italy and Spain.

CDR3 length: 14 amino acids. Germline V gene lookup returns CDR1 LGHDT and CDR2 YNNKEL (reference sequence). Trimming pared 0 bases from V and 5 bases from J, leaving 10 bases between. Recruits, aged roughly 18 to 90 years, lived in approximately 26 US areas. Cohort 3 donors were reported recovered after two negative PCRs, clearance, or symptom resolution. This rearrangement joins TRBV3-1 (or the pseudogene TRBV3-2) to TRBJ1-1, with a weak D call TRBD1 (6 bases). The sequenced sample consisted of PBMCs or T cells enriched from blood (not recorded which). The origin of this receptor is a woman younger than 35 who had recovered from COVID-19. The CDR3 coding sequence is TGTGCCAGCAGCCAAGAGGGGGCGCGGACTGAAGCTTTCTTT. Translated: CASSQEGARTEAFF.